This T cell receptor beta chain was profiled in a study of blood T cell repertoires in COVID-19. Across the whole study: Acute and convalescent COVID-19 specimens originated in the United States, Italy and Spain. The cDNA or gDNA used as material had been derived from T cells, B-cell-depleted T cells, or PBMCs.

Germline-derived CDR1 and CDR2 are SEHNR and FQNEAQ (reference sequence). The V and J ends lost 5 bases and 4 bases respectively, with 11 bases between them. The CDR3 runs to 13 residues. During active infection, Seattle patients enrolled and were then monitored through disease. Measured with immunoSEQ multiplex PCR; TCRdb has only the in-frame clones, and not every one. The sample consists of 150,000 to 200,000 clones, 85% to 95% of them appearing once. The TCR originated in a man aged 30 to 45 with COVID-19, enrolled during active disease. What was sequenced was peripheral blood. V gene TRBV7-9 combines with J gene TRBJ1-2; weak D call: TRBD1 (5 bases). The CDR3 DNA follows: TGTGCCAGCAGCGGACATACTACCTATGGCTACACCTTC. This encodes CASSGHTTYGYTF.